This T cell receptor (beta chain) was captured by sequencing in a study of shared clonotypes between healthy human individuals. Study observations and caveats: The study found lower generation probabilities in non-shared clonotypes than in those shared by all four donors. Relative to memory subsets, naive subsets generally showed larger estimated richness.

CDR1 is SEHNR and CDR2 is FQNEAQ in the germline V gene (reference sequence). V lost 5 bases and J 1 base, leaving 9 bases between the germline ends. The CDR3 extends over 14 amino acids. Profiling relied on immunoSEQ multiplex PCR, and the TCRdb table lists in-frame clones only, not all of them. The sample shows millions of clones, over 85% of them seen only once. Concerning this clone: The antigen remains undetermined.

This chain joins TRBV7-9 and TRBJ1-5, with a weak D call TRBD1 (5 bases). This receptor was obtained from a man aged 18-30 years in good health. Some clones in this sample may be carry-over from other donors' samples. The material sequenced was naive CD4+ T cells from PBMCs. The subset here: CD45RA+ positively selected. CDR3 sequence: CASSERDSNQPQHF. CDR3 bases: TGTGCCAGCAGCGAACGGGACAGCAATCAGCCCCAGCATTTT. Looking up the rest from reference TRBV7-9 and TRBJ1-5 gives the full variable domain: DTGVSQNPRHKITKRGQNVTFRCDPISEHNRLYWYRQTLGQGPEFLTYFQNEAQLEKSRLLSDRFSAERPKGSFSTLEIQRTEQGDSAMYLCASSERDSNQPQHFGDGTRLSIL.